This is a list of T cell receptor beta chains from one sample in a study of control samples from healthy donors and cancer patients. Measured with immunoSEQ multiplex PCR; TCRdb has only the in-frame clones, and not every one. The listing contains roughly 200,000 clones. Specimen: blood. These TCRs come from a woman aged 25 to 39 in good health. Both conserved end residues are part of each CDR3. D genes are given only for firm matches.

d_call j_call v_call cdr3_aa cdr3_nt
. TRBJ2-1 TRBV6-5 CASSYSGGGATHEQFF TGTGCCAGCAGTTACTCTGGTGGGGGGGCCACTCATGAGCAGTTCTTC
TRBD1 TRBJ1-5 TRBV10-3 CAISDSIGQAHQPQHF TGTGCCATCAGTGACTCCATAGGACAGGCGCATCAGCCCCAGCATTTT
TRBD2 TRBJ2-1 TRBV28 CASSEGLVWEQFF TGTGCCAGCAGCGAGGGACTAGTTTGGGAGCAGTTCTTC
. TRBJ1-2 TRBV12-3/TRBV12-4 CASSWRDGYTF TGTGCCAGCAGTTGGCGCGATGGCTACACCTTC
. TRBJ2-5 TRBV2 CASLRPGTPQETQYF TGTGCCAGCCTAAGACCAGGGACACCACAAGAGACCCAGTACTTC
. TRBJ1-2 TRBV6-6 CAGRDQANYGYTF TGTGCCGGCAGGGACCAAGCTAACTATGGCTACACCTTC
TRBD1 TRBJ2-7 TRBV7-9 CASSLAGTGNYEQYF TGTGCCAGCAGCTTAGCGGGGACAGGGAACTACGAGCAGTACTTC
TRBD1 TRBJ2-3 TRBV29-1 CSVEGQGITDTQYF TGCAGCGTTGAAGGACAGGGGATCACAGATACGCAGTATTTT
TRBD2 TRBJ2-3 TRBV5-1 CASIGTSGDTQYF TGCGCCAGCATAGGGACTAGCGGAGATACGCAGTATTTT
. TRBJ2-7 TRBV4-1 CASSQGKDIRAYEQYF TGCGCCAGCAGCCAAGGTAAAGACATTCGAGCCTACGAGCAGTACTTC
. TRBJ2-1 TRBV5-1 CASSSWGGNSAEQFF TGCGCCAGCAGCTCTTGGGGTGGGAATAGTGCTGAGCAGTTCTTC
TRBD1 TRBJ1-6 TRBV3-1/TRBV3-2 CASSQEVGTGVYSPLHF TGTGCCAGCAGCCAAGAGGTGGGGACAGGGGTCTATTCACCCCTCCACTTT
. TRBJ1-2 TRBV30 CAWSPGQGYTF TGTGCCTGGAGTCCGGGACAAGGATACACCTTC
. TRBJ1-5 TRBV28 CASTTGGGEPNQPQHF TGTGCCAGCACCACGGGGGGAGGGGAACCGAATCAGCCCCAGCATTTT
. TRBJ2-4 TRBV5-1 CASSLDSRGGRKNIQYF TGCGCCAGCAGCCTGGACTCCCGGGGAGGAAGGAAAAACATTCAGTACTTC
. TRBJ2-1 TRBV25-1 CASSPPGGATYNEQFF TGTGCCAGCAGTCCCCCTGGGGGAGCAACATACAATGAGCAGTTCTTC
TRBD2 TRBJ2-1 TRBV24-1 CATSSGGFYNEQFF TGTGCCACCAGTTCCGGGGGGTTCTACAATGAGCAGTTCTTC
TRBD1 TRBJ1-2 TRBV28 CASNLRDREANYGYTF TGTGCCAGCAACCTCCGGGACAGGGAGGCTAACTATGGCTACACCTTC
. TRBJ1-5 TRBV21-1 CASSNIPSGFYSNQPQHF TGTGCCAGCAGCAACATTCCGTCTGGGTTCTATAGCAATCAGCCCCAGCATTTT
. TRBJ2-3 TRBV6-6 CASSYRARSTDTQYF TGTGCCAGCAGTTACCGGGCAAGGAGCACAGATACGCAGTATTTT
. TRBJ1-1 TRBV7-2 CASSPSTGNTEAFF TGTGCCAGCAGTCCATCGACGGGAAACACTGAAGCTTTCTTT
. TRBJ1-3 TRBV24-1 CATSDGRGNTIYF TGTGCCACCAGTGATGGCAGGGGAAACACCATATATTTT
TRBD2 TRBJ2-3 TRBV5-4 CASSSSGESTDTQYF TGTGCCAGCAGCAGTAGCGGGGAGAGCACAGATACGCAGTATTTT
. TRBJ1-2 TRBV19 CASQGPGSGYTF TGTGCCAGCCAAGGACCGGGAAGCGGCTACACCTTC
. TRBJ1-1 TRBV18 CASSPPEGARPEAFF TGTGCCAGCTCACCACCAGAAGGGGCCCGCCCTGAAGCTTTCTTT
. TRBJ1-1 TRBV6-5 CASNDPGYTEAFF TGTGCCAGCAACGACCCTGGGTACACTGAAGCTTTCTTT
. TRBJ1-4 TRBV5-1 CASSPGRVNEKLFF TGCGCCAGCAGTCCGGGACGGGTGAATGAAAAACTGTTTTTT
. TRBJ1-1 TRBV13 CASSFPQAEAFF TGTGCCAGCAGCTTCCCACAGGCTGAAGCTTTCTTT
TRBD2 TRBJ2-7 TRBV6-5 CASSSQTSTGNEQYF TGTGCCAGCAGTTCCCAGACTAGCACGGGGAACGAGCAGTACTTC